These 18 T cell receptor beta chains were sequenced from one sample in a study of cytomegalovirus exposure and HLA in healthy donors. PCR amplification relied on 60 Vbeta primers (plus 13 Jbeta primers). Sequencing used immunoSEQ multiplex PCR; TCRdb keeps in-frame clones, though not all of them. The sample yields over 100,000 clones, roughly two thirds seen once. The sample taken for sequencing was PBMCs. These receptors were obtained from a man in his forties or fifties in good health and CMV-seronegative.

This clone is a singleton in its sample. This chain joins TRBV5-1 and TRBJ1-1; TRBD1 aligns across 9 bases. The CDR3 totals 14 residues. CDR1 SGHRS and CDR2 YFSETQ come from the germline V gene. Trimming at V came to 1 base and at J to 5 bases, leaving 3 bases not matched to a gene. CDR3 nucleotide sequence: TGCGCCAGCAGCTTGACAGGGGGCGAGACTGAAGCTTTCTTT. Translation: CASSLTGGETEAFF.

This clone was detected a few times. The CDR3 sequence: CASSRDSKETQYF. Written as DNA, the CDR3 is TGTGCCAGCAGCCGGGACAGCAAAGAGACCCAGTACTTC. This chain links TRBV6-1 with TRBJ2-5; 7 nucleotides match TRBD1. This CDR3 is 13 amino acids long. Germline CDR1 is MNHNS and CDR2 is SASEGT. The V and J ends lost 6 bases and 3 bases, in that order; junction bases with no gene match: 4.

The chain couples TRBV21-1 to TRBJ1-5; the table assigns TRBD1, which was not confirmed against the DNA. TRBV21-1 is listed as a pseudogene. This CDR3 comprises 16 residues. The CDR3 here is CASSKGTGAFNQPQHF. DNA of the CDR3: TGTGCCAGCAGCAAGGGGACAGGGGCCTTCAATCAGCCCCAGCATTTT.

CDR3 sequence: CASSYATSANQPQHF. The CDR3 nucleotides are TGTGCCAGCAGTTACGCCACCAGCGCAAATCAGCCCCAGCATTTT. V gene TRBV6-6 combines with J gene TRBJ1-5; no definite D call. The ends were cut back, 2 bases at V and 4 bases at J, with 12 bases in the middle. The germline CDR1 and CDR2 sequences are MNHNY and SVGAGI (reference sequence). This CDR3 spans 15 amino acids.

The chain employs TRBV4-2 and TRBJ2-7; 9 bases fit TRBD2. The CDR3 runs 16 residues. J lost 3 bases, V lost 4 bases, and 10 bases had no gene match. CDR1 and CDR2 from the germline V gene are LGHNA and YNFKEQ. CDR3 amino acids: CASSPEAGGLFYEQYF. Written as DNA, the CDR3 is TGTGCCAGCAGCCCAGAAGCGGGGGGCCTTTTCTACGAGCAGTACTTC.

This chain uses TRBV18 with TRBJ1-6; TRBD1 matches 12 bases. Germline lookup yields CDR1 KGHSH and CDR2 LQKENI. Trimming cost V 8 bases and J 14 bases; bases outside gene matches: 10. CDR3 length equals 14 residues. The CDR3 bases are TGTGCCAGCCGGCCGGGACAGGGGGCCTCCACCCTCCACTTT. Amino acids: CASRPGQGASTLHF. Combining the CDR3 with reference TRBV18 and TRBJ1-6 gives the whole variable domain NAGVMQNPRHLVRRRGQEARLRCSPMKGHSHVYWYRQLPEEGLKFMVYLQKENIIDESGMPKERFSAEFPKEGPSILRIQQVVRGDSAAYFCASRPGQGASTLHFGNGTRLTVT.

The CDR3 loop is CATSRELSSGYNEQFF. The CDR3 DNA follows: TGTGCCACCAGCAGAGAGTTAAGTAGCGGCTACAATGAGCAGTTCTTC. The chain has TRBV15 and TRBJ2-1; D is possibly TRBD2 (6 bases). In germline, CDR1 is LNHNV, CDR2 YYDKDF (reference sequence). The CDR3 has 16 amino acids. With 0 bases removed from V and 3 bases from J, the gap between germline ends came to 12 bases.

About this clone: The germline gene is not matched at one end of the junction; a read error may be the cause. V gene TRBV7-9 combines with J gene TRBJ2-3; 14 bases are shared with TRBD2. Germline CDR1 and CDR2: SEHNR and FQNEAQ (reference sequence). This CDR3 is built from 18 residues. The CDR3 sequence: CSSSIFRLAGGSTDTQYF. CDR3 sequence (DNA): TGTTCCAGCAGCATTTTCCGACTAGCGGGGGGGAGCACAGATACGCAGTATTTT.

This clone was seen only once. The chain uses TRBV19 and TRBJ2-6, with D tentatively TRBD1 (5 bases). The CDR3 has 16 residues. In germline, CDR1 is LNHDA, CDR2 SQIVND (reference sequence). V gave up 1 base and J gave up 0 bases, with 7 bases separating them. The CDR3 DNA is TGTGCCAGTAGTATAGTTGGGGCCTCTGGGGCCAACGTCCTGACTTTC. Its protein is CASSIVGASGANVLTF.

The CDR3 reads CASSQGSGQETQYF. CDR3 DNA sequence: TGTGCCAGCTCACAGGGGTCAGGCCAAGAGACCCAGTACTTC. This chain joins TRBV18 and TRBJ2-5; D might be TRBD1 (5 bases). Germline CDR1 and CDR2: KGHSH and LQKENI. The CDR3 loop spans 14 amino acids. V lost 4 bases to trimming and J lost 1 base, with 10 bases between them.

CDR3 in amino acids: CASSLGRGRGRRRGNEKLFF. CDR3 bases: TGTGCCAGCAGCTTAGGTCGGGGCAGGGGGCGTAGACGGGGGAATGAAAAACTGTTTTTT. V gene TRBV7-3 combines with J gene TRBJ1-4; 8 bases are a match to TRBD1. Germline V gives CDR1 SGHTA, CDR2 FQGTGA. This CDR3 comprises 20 residues. V lost 2 bases and J lost 5; bases outside the gene matches: 19. Combining the CDR3 with reference TRBV7-3 and TRBJ1-4 gives the whole variable domain GAGVSQTPSNKVTEKGKYVELRCDPISGHTALYWYRQSLGQGPEFLIYFQGTGAADDSGLPNDRFFAVRPEGSVSTLKIQRTERGDSAVYLCASSLGRGRGRRRGNEKLFFGSGTQLSVL.

The rearrangement links TRBV9 to TRBJ2-7; 10 bases map to TRBD2. The V and J ends lost 3 bases and 4 bases, in that order; junction bases with no gene match: 4. Germline CDR1 SGDLS, CDR2 YYNGEE. The CDR3 has 14 amino acids. CDR3 nucleotide sequence: TGTGCCAGCAGCGAGCGGGGGGGCCTATACGAGCAGTACTTC. This encodes CASSERGGLYEQYF.

This clone has a handful of counts. The chain recombines TRBV5-8 with TRBJ1-5; 7 nucleotides align to TRBD1. CDR3 length equals 13 residues. The junction had 6 bases not matched to a gene; V was cut back by 2 bases and J by 10 bases. Germline V CDR1 and CDR2: SGHTS, YDEGEE. CDR3 nucleotides: TGTGCCAGCAGCTTTTACAGGGGATCACCCCAGCATTTT. Protein: CASSFYRGSPQHF.

V and J are TRBV6-5 and TRBJ2-3; 9 nucleotides line up with TRBD1. CDR1 is MNHEY and CDR2 is SVGAGI in the germline V gene. CDR3 length: 16 amino acids. Trimming removed 2 bases from V and 4 bases from J; junction bases left unmatched: 7. CDR3 amino acids: CASSYAGTGWADTQYF. The CDR3 DNA reads TGTGCCAGCAGTTACGCCGGGACAGGGTGGGCAGATACGCAGTATTTT.

V and J are TRBV5-1 and TRBJ1-4; D is perhaps TRBD1 (5 bases). Germline assignment: CDR1 SGHRS and CDR2 YFSETQ. The CDR3 runs to 14 residues. Trimming cost V 4 bases and J 7 bases, with 14 bases left between them. CDR3 protein: CASSTGREGEKLFF. Here the CDR3 DNA reads TGCGCCAGCAGCACGGGACGGGAGGGTGAAAAACTGTTTTTT.

This clone was observed a few times. One junction end does not reproduce the germline sequence, and a read error may be involved. This chain uses TRBV7-9 with TRBJ1-3; 10 nucleotides agree with TRBD1. CDR3 length equals 14 residues. Germline CDR1 reads SEHNR; CDR2 reads FQNEAQ (reference sequence). The CDR3 region has the DNA TGTTCCAGCAGCTTCGGGACAGGGGCAGACACCATATATTTT. This sequence encodes CSSSFGTGADTIYF.

The genes are TRBV7-3 and TRBJ2-5; 8 nucleotides agree with TRBD2. This CDR3 is built from 15 residues. With V trimmed by 4 bases and J by 1 base, 5 bases remained unmatched. The germline V gene encodes CDR1 SGHTA and CDR2 FQGTGA. CDR3 in DNA: TGTGCCAGCAGCTCCGGCGGGGGGCCCCAAGAGACCCAGTACTTC. As protein: CASSSGGGPQETQYF.

This rearrangement joins TRBV6-5 to TRBJ1-2; the match to TRBD1 covers 7 bases. The V gene end was trimmed by 4 bases and the J gene end by 5 bases; junction bases not matched to a gene: 13. Germline-derived CDR1 and CDR2 are MNHEY and SVGAGI. This CDR3 is 16 amino acids long. This chain's CDR3 is CASSSRTGQAFYGYTF. DNA for the CDR3: TGTGCCAGCAGTTCCAGAACTGGACAGGCCTTTTATGGCTACACCTTC.